What follows is one T cell receptor beta chain and its context. The target antigen is unknown. Every TCR library used roughly 3,200 ng of total RNA. Across eight separate reactions for each sample, cDNA was made. TCRdb reprocessed the 5' RACE reads and reports one entry per CDR3 protein, with no DNA. This sample's table has over 350,000 distinct CDR3 sequences. This entry comes from a study of monozygotic twins with inflammatory bowel disease. Study findings and constraints: IBD patients had lower TCRbeta diversity (inverse Simpson) than healthy co-twins.

CDR3 length: 12 amino acids. CDR1 is GTSNPN and CDR2 is SVGIG in the germline V gene (reference sequence). Blood samples, whole and unsorted for T cells, yielded the isolated total RNA. V and J are TRBV30 and TRBJ1-2. The origin of this receptor is a human donor with ulcerative colitis or Crohn's disease, or a healthy co-twin of an affected twin (not recorded which). The sample comprised blood. CDR3 region: CAWSVFAYGYTF.